A selection of T cell receptor beta chains follows, all from one sample in a study of blood T cell repertoires in COVID-19. Libraries were prepared by immunoSEQ multiplex PCR; TCRdb keeps only in-frame clonotypes and omits some of them. The sample carries about 69,000 clones, nearly 90% recorded once. Sequenced sample: peripheral blood. Receptors originate from a man aged 45-65 years with acute or convalescent COVID-19. CDR3s include the opening cysteine and the closing phenylalanine or tryptophan. The order of the fields is J gene, D gene, clone size, V gene, CDR3 DNA, CDR3 protein. A D gene is named only where the DNA matches it firmly. Clone size is not always given. Where it is, it says once, few, many or a class for expanded clones.

>TRBJ1-5|TRBD1|-|TRBV7-2
TGTGCCAGCAGCCCAAACAGGGGAACGGGTCAGCCCCAGCATTTT
CASSPNRGTGQPQHF
>TRBJ2-1|TRBD2|-|TRBV6-5
TGTGCCAGCGCCCTAGGGTGGGAGGGTGATGAGCAGTTCTTC
CASALGWEGDEQFF
>TRBJ2-5|TRBD2|-|TRBV3-1/TRBV3-2
TGTGCCAGCAGCCAAGCCGGGCGGGGGGCCTCGAACTTC
CASSQAGRGASNF
>TRBJ2-4|TRBD2|-|TRBV29-1
TGCAGCGCCCTGATAGCGGGACAAAACATTCAGTACTTC
CSALIAGQNIQYF
>TRBJ2-5|-|-|TRBV4-1
TGCGCCAGCAGCCAAGAAGCTGGACGGGAGAGGGAGACCCAGTACTTC
CASSQEAGRERETQYF
>TRBJ1-2|-|-|TRBV6-5
TGTGCCAGCAGCGAGACAGGACCATATGGCTACACCTTC
CASSETGPYGYTF
>TRBJ2-3|TRBD2|-|TRBV5-1
TGCGCCAGCAGCCCCATAAGCCCGGGACTAGCGTCCACAGATACGCAGTATTTT
CASSPISPGLASTDTQYF
>TRBJ1-6|-|-|TRBV4-3
TGCGCCAGCAGCCAAGCGACAGCGGCTACAGGGTCACCCCTCCACTTT
CASSQATAATGSPLHF
>TRBJ1-3|TRBD1|-|TRBV5-5
TGTGCCAGCAGCACCCGACAGGGTGCTGGAAACACCATATATTTT
CASSTRQGAGNTIYF
>TRBJ2-7|TRBD1|-|TRBV19
TGTGCCAGTAGTACGCGACAGGGGGGATACGAGCAGTACTTC
CASSTRQGGYEQYF
>TRBJ2-5|-|once|TRBV20-1
TGCAGTGCTAGTCGCCAAAGGCCGGGGCAAGAGACCCAGTACTTC
CSASRQRPGQETQYF
>TRBJ1-4|-|-|TRBV5-1
TGCGCCAGCAGCTTGGTCCAGGCGAATGAAAAACTGTTTTTT
CASSLVQANEKLFF
>TRBJ2-3|TRBD2|-|TRBV19
TGTGCCAGTAGTATAGCTGGTCTGCGGGAGACAGATACGCAGTATTTT
CASSIAGLRETDTQYF
>TRBJ2-1|-|-|TRBV7-2
TGTGCCAGCAGCGCAAGAGCGGCCACGCGGCAGTTCTTC
CASSARAATRQFF
>TRBJ2-2|-|few|TRBV7-2
TGTGCCAGCAGCTTTCACGGGGTAAACACCGGGGAGCTGTTTTTT
CASSFHGVNTGELFF
>TRBJ2-3|TRBD2|-|TRBV29-1
TGCAGCGGCTTAGGACTAGCGGGACCCCACGATACGCAGTATTTT
CSGLGLAGPHDTQYF
>TRBJ2-1|TRBD2|-|TRBV14
TGTGCCAGCAGCCCCTTGCGGGAGGGTTACAATGAGCAGTTCTTC
CASSPLREGYNEQFF
>TRBJ1-1|-|-|TRBV18
TGTGCCAGCTCACCAAGCCGAACTGAAGCTTTCTTT
CASSPSRTEAFF
>TRBJ2-2|TRBD2|-|TRBV5-1
TGCGCCAGCAGCTTCAGTACCGGGACTAGCGTCGGGGAGCTGTTTTTT
CASSFSTGTSVGELFF
>TRBJ2-2|TRBD1|once|TRBV5-6
TGTGCCAGCAGCTCAATCAGGGGGTGGATCGGGGAGCTGTTTTTT
CASSSIRGWIGELFF
>TRBJ2-5|-|-|TRBV5-4
TGTGCCAGCAGCTTCGTGCAGGGGCCAGAGACCCAGTACTTC
CASSFVQGPETQYF
>TRBJ2-1|TRBD2|-|TRBV7-6
TGTGCCAGCAGCTTATTCCCTAGCGGGATAGGCGAGCAGTTCTTC
CASSLFPSGIGEQFF
>TRBJ2-5|TRBD2|-|TRBV6-4
TGTGCCAGCAGTGACTCAGGGTCGGAGCGGGGGACCTCAGAGACCCAGTACTTC
CASSDSGSERGTSETQYF
>TRBJ2-2|-|-|TRBV19
TGTGCCAGTAGTATCGGCGGCACCGGGGAGCTGTTTTTT
CASSIGGTGELFF
>TRBJ2-3|-|-|TRBV7-2
TGTGCCAGCAGCCACCAAATTCGGGTGGGGCGCACAGATACGCAGTATTTT
CASSHQIRVGRTDTQYF
>TRBJ2-7|TRBD2|-|TRBV5-5
TGTGCCAGCAGCTTGGCACTAGCGGGAGGGCCGTCCTACGAGCAGTACTTC
CASSLALAGGPSYEQYF
>TRBJ2-3|-|-|TRBV18
TGTGCCAGCTCACCAATTAGTCTCCACACAGATACGCAGTATTTT
CASSPISLHTDTQYF
>TRBJ2-1|-|-|TRBV2
TGTGCCAGCAGTTCGGAGAGCTCCTACAATGAGCAGTTCTTC
CASSSESSYNEQFF
>TRBJ2-5|-|once|TRBV5-4
-
CASSFGPGGGQETQYF
>TRBJ2-1|-|-|TRBV11-2
TGTGCCAGCAGCCCCCGAAGCGCCCGGGGGTCCTACAATGAGCAGTTCTTC
CASSPRSARGSYNEQFF
>TRBJ2-1|TRBD2|-|TRBV9
TGTGCCAGCAGTGAGACTAGCGGGATTCACAATGAGCAGTTCTTC
CASSETSGIHNEQFF
>TRBJ2-3|-|-|TRBV6-5
TGTGCCAGCAGTCGACAGGGCACAGATACGCAGTATTTT
CASSRQGTDTQYF
>TRBJ2-2|TRBD2|-|TRBV6-6
TGTGCCAGCAGTCGCGGGACTAGCGAAAAAAACACCGGGGAGCTGTTTTTT
CASSRGTSEKNTGELFF
>TRBJ2-1|-|-|TRBV27
TGTGCCAGCAGTTTACGGGTCGCGGTCCCCTACTTTTACAATGAGCAGTTCTTC
CASSLRVAVPYFYNEQFF
>TRBJ1-4|TRBD1|-|TRBV11-2
TGTGCCAGCAGTAGGGACAGGGGAAAGGAAAAACTGTTTTTT
CASSRDRGKEKLFF
>TRBJ1-1|-|-|TRBV5-1
TGCGCCAGCAGCTTTGGAGGGGTCGGCACTGAAGCTTTCTTT
CASSFGGVGTEAFF
>TRBJ1-2|-|-|TRBV25-1
TGTGCCAGCAGTGAATATGGGGGGGTTCGTAACTATGGCTACACCTTC
CASSEYGGVRNYGYTF
>TRBJ2-2|-|-|TRBV19
TGTGCCAGTAGTATTTTGGGGGCTGCGAACACCGGGGAGCTGTTTTTT
CASSILGAANTGELFF
>TRBJ2-1|TRBD2|-|TRBV5-1
TGCGCCAGTTCCGGGACTAGCGTCTCCTACAATGAGCAGTTCTTC
CASSGTSVSYNEQFF
>TRBJ1-1|-|-|TRBV7-2
TGTGCCAGCAGCCTTCATGCGGCGCAGTTGAACACTGAAGCTTTCTTT
CASSLHAAQLNTEAFF
>TRBJ2-3|-|once|TRBV5-6
TGTGCCAGCAGCTTTTCGGCCAGCGGCGTCACAGATACGCAGTATTTT
CASSFSASGVTDTQYF
>TRBJ2-7|TRBD1|-|TRBV4-1
TGCGCCAGCAGCCAAGAAGGCGGACAGGGTAGATACGAGCAGTACTTC
CASSQEGGQGRYEQYF
>TRBJ1-1|TRBD1|-|TRBV6-5
TGTGCCAGCGGCCGGGACAGGGGCACTGAAGCTTTCTTT
CASGRDRGTEAFF
>TRBJ2-3|TRBD2|-|TRBV4-1
TGCGCCAGCAGCCCCCGGACTAGCGGACACACAGATACGCAGTATTTT
CASSPRTSGHTDTQYF
>TRBJ2-5|TRBD1|once|TRBV6-5
TGTGCCAGCAGTTACGGGTGGACAGGGAAAGAGACCCAGTACTTC
CASSYGWTGKETQYF
>TRBJ1-3|TRBD1|once|TRBV24-1
TGTGCCACCAGTGACTCTGGGACAGCCTCTGGAAACACCATATATTTT
CATSDSGTASGNTIYF
>TRBJ1-5|-|-|TRBV7-2
TGTGCCAGCAGCCCCAGTCCCAACCAGCCCCAGCATTTT
CASSPSPNQPQHF
>TRBJ2-3|TRBD2|once|TRBV5-8
TGTGCCAGCAGCTCCGGGACTATCTCTAGCACAGATACGCAGTATTTT
CASSSGTISSTDTQYF